This TCR beta chain was obtained from a study of blood T cell repertoires in COVID-19. Overall study context: The United States, Italy and Spain provided the acute and convalescent COVID-19 samples. PBMCs, B-cell-depleted T cells, or T cells provided the cDNA or gDNA that made up the material.

Methods used by the authors: Amplified reference gene primers provided the basis for estimating nucleated cell counts. The assay was immunoSEQ multiplex PCR, and TCRdb's table has in-frame clones only and misses some. That table supplies the V and J calls and clone size; D and trimming were determined from the DNA. The table includes almost 300,000 clones, 85% to 90% detected once. CDR3 length: 16 residues. Germline V gives CDR1 SGHAT, CDR2 FQNNGV. V lost 4 bases and J lost 4; bases outside the gene matches: 8. The receptor comes from a man between 65 and 79 years old with acute or convalescent COVID-19. The V gene is TRBV11-2, the J gene TRBJ2-5; 11 bases are a match to TRBD2. Sequencing was carried out using peripheral blood. Written as DNA, the CDR3 is TGTGCCAGCAGCTCAACTAGCGGGGGACATGGAGAGACCCAGTACTTC. This gives the protein CASSSTSGGHGETQYF.